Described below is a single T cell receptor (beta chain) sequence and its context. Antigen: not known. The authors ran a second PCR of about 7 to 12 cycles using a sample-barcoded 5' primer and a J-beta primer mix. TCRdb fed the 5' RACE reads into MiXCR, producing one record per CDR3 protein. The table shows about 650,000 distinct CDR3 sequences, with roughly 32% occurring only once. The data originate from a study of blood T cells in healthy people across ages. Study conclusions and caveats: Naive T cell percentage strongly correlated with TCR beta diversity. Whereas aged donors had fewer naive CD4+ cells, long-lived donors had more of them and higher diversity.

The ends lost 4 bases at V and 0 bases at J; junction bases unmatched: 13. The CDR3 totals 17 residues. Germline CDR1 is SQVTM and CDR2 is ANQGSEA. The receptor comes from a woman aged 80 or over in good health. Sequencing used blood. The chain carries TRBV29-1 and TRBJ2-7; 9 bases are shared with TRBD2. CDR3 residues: CSVVEKSSGIFSYEQYF. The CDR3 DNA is TGCAGCGTTGTGGAAAAGTCTAGCGGGATATTCTCCTACGAGCAGTACTTC.